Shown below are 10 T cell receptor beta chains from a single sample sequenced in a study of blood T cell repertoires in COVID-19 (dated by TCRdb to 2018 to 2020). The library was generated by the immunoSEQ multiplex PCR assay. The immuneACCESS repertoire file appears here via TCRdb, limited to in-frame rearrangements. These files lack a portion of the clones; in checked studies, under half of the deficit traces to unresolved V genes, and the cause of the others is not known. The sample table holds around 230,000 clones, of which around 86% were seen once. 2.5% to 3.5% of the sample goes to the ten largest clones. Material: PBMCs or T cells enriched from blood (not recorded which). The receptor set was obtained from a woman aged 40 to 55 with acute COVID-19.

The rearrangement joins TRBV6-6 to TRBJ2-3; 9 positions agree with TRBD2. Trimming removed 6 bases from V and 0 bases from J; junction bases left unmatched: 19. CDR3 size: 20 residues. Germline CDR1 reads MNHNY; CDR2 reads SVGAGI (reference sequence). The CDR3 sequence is CASSFLTGGRLAGSTDTQYF. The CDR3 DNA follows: TGTGCCAGCAGCTTTCTGACAGGCGGGAGGCTAGCGGGAAGCACAGATACGCAGTATTTT.

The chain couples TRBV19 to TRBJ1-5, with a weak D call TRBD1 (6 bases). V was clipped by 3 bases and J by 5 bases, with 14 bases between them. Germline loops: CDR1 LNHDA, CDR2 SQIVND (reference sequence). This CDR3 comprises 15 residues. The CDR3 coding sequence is TGTGCCAGTAGTATGGGGGGGGGCGCAGATCAGCCCCAGCATTTT. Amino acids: CASSMGGGADQPQHF.

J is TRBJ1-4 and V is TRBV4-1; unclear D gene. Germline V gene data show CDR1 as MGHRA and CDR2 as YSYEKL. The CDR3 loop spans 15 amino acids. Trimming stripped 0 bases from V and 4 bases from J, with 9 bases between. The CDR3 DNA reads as TGCGCCAGCAGCCAAGAAGTGGAGATTAATGAAAAACTGTTTTTT. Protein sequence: CASSQEVEINEKLFF.

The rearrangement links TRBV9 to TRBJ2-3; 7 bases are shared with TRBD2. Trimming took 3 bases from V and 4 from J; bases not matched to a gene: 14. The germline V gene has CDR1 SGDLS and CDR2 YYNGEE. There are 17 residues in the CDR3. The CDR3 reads CASSAELGRELADTQYF. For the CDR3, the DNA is TGTGCCAGCAGCGCCGAGTTGGGGCGGGAGTTAGCAGATACGCAGTATTTT. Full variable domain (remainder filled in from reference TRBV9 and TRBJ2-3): DSGVTQTPKHLITATGQRVTLRCSPRSGDLSVYWYQQSLDQGLQFLIQYYNGEERAKGNILERFSAQQFPDLHSELNLSSLELGDSALYFCASSAELGRELADTQYFGPGTRLTVL.

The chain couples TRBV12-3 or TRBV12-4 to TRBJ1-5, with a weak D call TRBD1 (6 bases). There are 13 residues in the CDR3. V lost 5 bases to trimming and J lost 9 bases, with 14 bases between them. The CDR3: CASSDNRARPQHF. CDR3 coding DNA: TGTGCCAGCAGTGACAACAGGGCTAGGCCCCAGCATTTT.

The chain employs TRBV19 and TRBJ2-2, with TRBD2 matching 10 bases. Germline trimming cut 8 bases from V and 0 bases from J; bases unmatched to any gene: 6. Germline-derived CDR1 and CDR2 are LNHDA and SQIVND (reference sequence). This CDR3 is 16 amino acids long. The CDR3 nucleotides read TGTGCCAGTGGGACAGCGGGAGGGGCGAACACCGGGGAGCTGTTTTTT. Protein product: CASGTAGGANTGELFF.

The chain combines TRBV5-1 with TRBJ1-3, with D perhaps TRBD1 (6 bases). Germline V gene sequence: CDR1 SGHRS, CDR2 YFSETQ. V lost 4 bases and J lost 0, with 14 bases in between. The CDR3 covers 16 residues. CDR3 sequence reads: CASSSWTVHSGNTIYF. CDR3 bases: TGCGCCAGCAGCAGCTGGACAGTTCACTCTGGAAACACCATATATTTT.

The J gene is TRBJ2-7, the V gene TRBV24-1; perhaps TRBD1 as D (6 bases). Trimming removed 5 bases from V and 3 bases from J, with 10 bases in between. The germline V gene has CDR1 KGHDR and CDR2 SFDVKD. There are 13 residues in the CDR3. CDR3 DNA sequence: TGTGCCACCAGTGCCTCGGACAGCTACGAGCAGTACTTC. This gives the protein CATSASDSYEQYF.

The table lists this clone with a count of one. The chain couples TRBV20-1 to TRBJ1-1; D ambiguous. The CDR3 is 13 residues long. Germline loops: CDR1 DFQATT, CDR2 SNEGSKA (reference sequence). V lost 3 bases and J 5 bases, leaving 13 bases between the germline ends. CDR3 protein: CSASGQAKTEAFF. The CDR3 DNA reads TGCAGTGCTAGTGGCCAGGCTAAAACTGAAGCTTTCTTT.

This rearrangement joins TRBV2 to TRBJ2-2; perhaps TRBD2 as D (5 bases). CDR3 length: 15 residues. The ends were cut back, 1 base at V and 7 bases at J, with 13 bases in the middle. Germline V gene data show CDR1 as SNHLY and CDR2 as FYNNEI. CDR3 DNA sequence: TGTGCCAGCAGTGAAGGACCCGGGGTTGACGGGGAGCTGTTTTTT. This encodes CASSEGPGVDGELFF. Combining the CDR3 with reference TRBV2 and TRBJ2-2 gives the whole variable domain EPEVTQTPSHQVTQMGQEVILRCVPISNHLYFYWYRQILGQKVEFLVSFYNNEISEKSEIFDDQFSVERPDGSNFTLKIRSTKLEDSAMYFCASSEGPGVDGELFFGEGSRLTVL.